This TCR beta chain appears in the sequencing data of a study of blood T cells in healthy people across ages. The V gene's germline CDR1 is LGHNA and CDR2 YNFKEQ. V was clipped by 0 bases and J by 4 bases, with 16 bases between them. The CDR3 extends over 16 amino acids. Together with a sample-barcoded 5' primer, a J-beta primer mix was included in a second PCR lasting about 7 to 11 cycles. TCRdb passed the 5' RACE reads through MiXCR, listing each CDR3 protein once. Found here are about 970,000 distinct CDR3 sequences, 51% of them singletons; the top ten hold about a fifth. The sequenced sample consisted of blood. The V and J genes are TRBV4-2 and TRBJ2-7; D is perhaps TRBD1 or TRBD2 (5 bases each). The source of this sequence is a woman between 55 and 75 years old in good health. DNA for the CDR3: TGTGCCAGCAGCCAAGAGGGAGCAGGGCGCGGATACGAGCAGTACTTC. As protein: CASSQEGAGRGYEQYF.